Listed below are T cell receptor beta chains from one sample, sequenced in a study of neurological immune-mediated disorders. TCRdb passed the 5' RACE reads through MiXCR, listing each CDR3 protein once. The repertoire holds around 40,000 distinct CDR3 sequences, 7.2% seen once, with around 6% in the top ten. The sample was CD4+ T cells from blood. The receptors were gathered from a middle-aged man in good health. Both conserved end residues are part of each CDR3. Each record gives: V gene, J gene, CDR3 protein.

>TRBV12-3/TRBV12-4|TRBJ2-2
CASSSWGLAGNTGELFF
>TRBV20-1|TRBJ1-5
CSARDPSGQPQHF
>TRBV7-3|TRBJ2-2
CASSTGTSGTGELFF
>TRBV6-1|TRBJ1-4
CASSAARTVATNEKLFF
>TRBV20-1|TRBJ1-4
CSARQGTNEKLFF
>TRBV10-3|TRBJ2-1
CAISEVGGASANEQFF
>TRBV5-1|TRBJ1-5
CASSLAPGDSNQPQHF
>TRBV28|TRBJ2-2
CASSWGGFTGELFF
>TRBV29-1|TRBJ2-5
CSVEKWGTGRTQYF
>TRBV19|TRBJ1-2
CASSMNSGYGYTF
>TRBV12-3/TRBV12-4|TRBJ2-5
CASSATGYLRETQYF
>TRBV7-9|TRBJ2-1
CASSFRNYNEQFF
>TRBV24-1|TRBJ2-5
CASGDRGQETQYF
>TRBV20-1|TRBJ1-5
CSARPGTGHQPQHF
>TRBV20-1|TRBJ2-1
CSASGRYNEQFF
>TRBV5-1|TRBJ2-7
CASSLGRGVYEQYF
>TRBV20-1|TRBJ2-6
CSASSGGVWANVLTF
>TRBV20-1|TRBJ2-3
CSAGQTSGRGDTQYF
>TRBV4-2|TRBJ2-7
CASSQDQGSYEQYF
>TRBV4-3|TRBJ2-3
CASSQRSGGQISTDTQYF
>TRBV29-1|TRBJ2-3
CSVVGQLTDTQYF
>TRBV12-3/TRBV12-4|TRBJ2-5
CASSSRTAGETQYF
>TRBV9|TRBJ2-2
CASSASRQNTGELFF
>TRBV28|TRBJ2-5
CASSGPGQPLVKTQYF
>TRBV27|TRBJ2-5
CASSLSVTTQETQYF
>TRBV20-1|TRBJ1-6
CSARDHRQGADSPLHF
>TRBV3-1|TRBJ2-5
CASSQGMRETQYF
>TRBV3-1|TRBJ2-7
CASSSGLPSEQYF
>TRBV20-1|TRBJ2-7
CSATAATAYEQYF
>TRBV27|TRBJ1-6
CASTRRGPNSPLHF
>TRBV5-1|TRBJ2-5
CASSQGPTQETQYF
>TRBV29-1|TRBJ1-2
CSVEDREDYGYTF
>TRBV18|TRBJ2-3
CASSPPSGRGDTQYF
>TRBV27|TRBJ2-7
CASSGTPYEQYF